One and the same sample provided the 13 T cell receptor beta chains below, sequenced in a study of T-cell reconstitution after alpha-beta-depleted transplantation in children (TCRdb year 2016). According to the study, the label for this sample's treatment or condition signals: allogeneic hematopoietic cell transplantation with graft depleted of TCRalphabeta T cells and CD19 B cells. Libraries were prepared through PCR. The sample was run on an Illumina HiSeq 2500. TCR library preparation used molecular barcoding, with unique molecular identifiers applied to normalize quantification of the TCRbeta repertoire. TCRdb took the public reads, trimmed them with fastp at Q25, ran MiXCR for clone calling and kept in-frame beta chains. Every entry covers one CDR3 protein and lists the most common genes and DNA from its rows. Recorded for this sample are over 400,000 distinct CDR3 sequences; around two fifths of them occurred a single time. The ten top clones hold under 35% of the sample.

Sequenced here: PBMCs, sampled before TCRalphabeta/CD19-depleted stem cell transplant. These receptors were obtained from a girl aged 2-10 years with aplastic anemia, due to receive a stem cell transplant.

This chain joins TRBV20-1 and TRBJ1-6; possibly TRBD1 for D (6 bases). V lost 0 bases, J lost 6 bases, and 18 bases lay in between. Germline V CDR1 and CDR2: DFQATT, SNEGSKA (reference sequence). CDR3 length: 17 residues. The CDR3 nucleotides read TGCAGTGCTAGAGAAACGAGGGGGGGGGCGATTAATTCACCCCTCCACTTT. Its translation is CSARETRGGAINSPLHF.

This clonotype was observed many times. This chain uses TRBV5-1 with TRBJ2-1; possible D gene TRBD2, 6 bases. The CDR3 sequence is 14 residues long. The V and J ends lost 3 bases and 8 bases respectively, with 15 bases between them. The V gene's germline CDR1 is SGHRS and CDR2 YFSETQ. The chain's CDR3 is CASSSGLLVDEQFF. CDR3 in DNA: TGCGCCAGCAGCTCGGGACTTTTGGTCGATGAGCAGTTCTTC. Full variable domain (remainder filled in from reference TRBV5-1 and TRBJ2-1): KAGVTQTPRYLIKTRGQQVTLSCSPISGHRSVSWYQQTPGQGLQFLFEYFSETQRNKGNFPGRFSGRQFSNSRSEMNVSTLELGDSALYLCASSSGLLVDEQFFGPGTRLTVL.

The chain links TRBV29-1 to TRBJ2-3; a possible D gene is TRBD2 (5 bases). CDR1 and CDR2 (germline): SQVTM, ANQGSEA. Trimming shortened V by 7 bases and J by 2 bases, and 19 bases separated the two germline ends. The CDR3 covers 15 residues. This CDR3 reads CSADLDPGVTDTQYF. The CDR3 region has the DNA TGCAGCGCTGACCTGGATCCCGGGGTCACAGATACGCAGTATTTT.

The V call is TRBV10-3, the J call TRBJ2-7, with D tentatively TRBD2 (6 bases). V lost 8 bases, J lost 4 bases, and 9 bases lay in between. There are 11 residues in the CDR3. Germline CDR1 reads ENHRY; CDR2 reads SYGVKD. The DNA of the CDR3 is TGTGCCATCTGGGCGGGATACGAGCAGTACTTC. As protein: CAIWAGYEQYF.

This clonotype was observed at least ten times. This chain connects TRBV20-1 to TRBJ1-2; 7 bases are shared with TRBD1. V was pared by 8 bases and J by 7 bases, with 10 bases of the junction left unmatched. CDR3 length: 12 residues. Germline CDR1 and CDR2: DFQATT and SNEGSKA (reference sequence). CDR3 DNA sequence: TGCAGTTCGACAGGGAGTTCTGCTGGCTACACCTTC. Its translation: CSSTGSSAGYTF.

In the case of this clonotype: A much bigger clone sits one base away, suggesting this may be a read error. This chain uses TRBV12-3 or TRBV12-4 with TRBJ2-2; D not resolved. This CDR3 is built from 13 residues. The CDR3 sequence: CASSFSKTGELFF. As DNA, the CDR3 is TGTGCCAGCAGCTTCTCGAAAACCGGGGAGCTGTTTTTT.

This sequence joins TRBV9 and TRBJ2-6; tentatively, D is TRBD1 (6 bases). Germline V gives CDR1 SGDLS, CDR2 YYNGEE. V was trimmed by 2 bases and J by 0 bases, leaving 9 bases between them. CDR3 size: 16 residues. The CDR3 loop reads CASSVDSLSGANVLTF. In nucleotides, the CDR3 is TGTGCCAGCAGCGTGGACAGCCTCTCTGGGGCCAACGTCCTGACTTTC.

The V and J genes are TRBV12-2 and TRBJ2-3; the table gives TRBD2 as D, unverified against the DNA. TRBV12-2 is given as a pseudogene. The CDR3 totals 18 residues. The CDR3 here is CASRLGTSGYLYTDTQYF. Written as DNA, the CDR3 is TGTGCAAGTCGCTTGGGGACTAGCGGATACCTTTACACAGATACGCAGTATTTT.

The chain couples TRBV7-3 to TRBJ2-1; TRBD2 agrees at 9 bases. CDR1 SGHTA and CDR2 FQGTGA come from the germline V gene. The CDR3 has 15 amino acids. With 2 bases clipped from V and 5 bases from J, the junction kept 4 bases outside the gene matches. In DNA form, the CDR3 reads TGTGCCAGCAGCTTAGCGGGAGGGGGAAACAATGAGCAGTTCTTC. Protein product: CASSLAGGGNNEQFF.

This clonotype was picked up a small number of times. This chain uses TRBV15 with TRBJ2-1; TRBD1 aligns across 9 bases. The CDR3 extends over 19 amino acids. Germline trimming cut 8 bases from V and 1 base from J; bases unmatched to any gene: 18. The germline V gene encodes CDR1 LNHNV and CDR2 YYDKDF (reference sequence). CDR3 sequence (DNA): TGTGCCACCGAAAAAGCCGGGACAGGGCCCGAAACATCCTACAATGAGCAGTTCTTC. Protein sequence: CATEKAGTGPETSYNEQFF.

This clonotype occurred a few times. V and J are TRBV2 and TRBJ2-3; the D gene could be TRBD1 or TRBD2 (5 bases each). CDR1 is SNHLY and CDR2 is FYNNEI in the germline V gene. Trimming took 6 bases from V and 0 from J, leaving 13 bases between them. The CDR3 loop spans 15 amino acids. The CDR3 DNA follows: TGTGCCAGCAGGGGACGGACCTCTAGCACAGATACGCAGTATTTT. Amino acids: CASRGRTSSTDTQYF.

The chain recombines TRBV7-2 with TRBJ1-4; no clear D gene. CDR3 length: 15 residues. Germline V CDR1 and CDR2: SGHTA, FQGNSA. Trimming removed 0 bases from V and 5 bases from J, with 10 bases in between. CDR3 residues: CASSLAMTENEKLFF. CDR3 coding DNA: TGTGCCAGCAGCTTAGCGATGACGGAAAATGAAAAACTGTTTTTT.

A word on this clonotype: This may be a read error: a much more frequent sequence differs by one nucleotide. J is TRBJ1-2 and V is TRBV5-1; 9 bases align to TRBD1. Germline V CDR1 and CDR2: SGHRS, YFSETQ. The CDR3 extends over 15 amino acids. CDR3 bases: TGCGCCACCAGCGTGGGCACAGGGGGCGGCTATGGCTACACCTTC. It translates to CATSVGTGGGYGYTF.